The clone carrying this T cell receptor beta chain has a count of ten or more. V was trimmed by 3 bases and J by 8 bases, leaving 14 bases between them. CDR3 length: 14 amino acids. This specimen comes from a study of early T cells in non-severe SARS-CoV-2 infection. Study at large: Sequencing targeted bulk RNA from unsorted whole blood, leaving chains unpaired.

Individual cDNA molecules each received unique molecular identifiers attached to them. TCRdb ran MiXCR on the 5' RACE reads and lists one entry per CDR3 protein. The profile shows about 83,000 distinct CDR3 sequences, 12% of them singletons. The chain couples TRBV12-3 or TRBV12-4 to TRBJ2-1; tentative D call: TRBD2 (6 bases). Sequencing used whole blood. The sequence derives from an adult who was a healthcare worker with PCR-confirmed SARS-CoV-2 infection or an uninfected control (not recorded which). CDR3 in DNA: TGTGCCAGCAGTTTCCCCGGGGGAGGCGATGAGCAGTTCTTC. Protein: CASSFPGGGDEQFF.